This TCR beta chain stems from a study of neurological immune-mediated disorders. Study observations and caveats: Clinical and MRI features did not associate with the cluster found in multiple sclerosis patients. The absence of any CDR3 amino acid sequence shared by expanded clones across subjects suggests that repertoires were private in all groups.

The team produced cDNA through 5'RACE using 10-nucleotide random UMIs. TCRdb recomputed calls from the 5' RACE reads with MiXCR, one row per CDR3 protein. The sample lists about 60,000 distinct CDR3 sequences, about 4% occurring once. This CDR3 has 16 amino acids. The V gene lost 0 bases and the J gene lost 2 bases, with 12 bases spanning the gap. The germline CDR1 and CDR2 sequences are SGHRS and YFSETQ. The unsorted libraries originated from 2 million PBMCs kept at -80 C. This clonotype came up many times. The antigen remains unidentified. The receptor comes from a man aged 45 to 65 with multiple sclerosis. Sequencing input: PBMCs. The V call is TRBV5-1, the J call TRBJ1-5; possible D gene TRBD1, 6 bases. This CDR3 reads CASSLDGGGGNQPQHF. DNA for the CDR3: TGCGCCAGCAGCTTGGATGGAGGGGGGGGCAATCAGCCCCAGCATTTT.